A single sample gave rise to the 14 T cell receptor beta chains below, sequenced in a study of blood T cell repertoires in COVID-19. The method was immunoSEQ multiplex PCR; TCRdb's version includes in-frame clones alone and lacks a portion of them. The sample has 200,000 to 250,000 clones; around 85% are singletons. Sequenced: peripheral blood. The receptors originated from a man between 60 and 70 years old with acute or convalescent COVID-19.

The CDR3: CASSVAGQNSYEQYF. CDR3 sequence (DNA): TGTGCCAGCAGCGTAGCGGGACAGAACTCTTACGAGCAGTACTTC. The chain recombines TRBV9 with TRBJ2-7, with 7 bases that match TRBD1. Trimming removed 0 bases from V and 4 bases from J; junction bases left unmatched: 7. CDR3 length: 15 residues. CDR1 is SGDLS, CDR2 YYNGEE, per germline. Supplemented by reference TRBV9 and TRBJ2-7, the full variable domain reads DSGVTQTPKHLITATGQRVTLRCSPRSGDLSVYWYQQSLDQGLQFLIQYYNGEERAKGNILERFSAQQFPDLHSELNLSSLELGDSALYFCASSVAGQNSYEQYFGPGTRLTVT.

This clone was found once. The chain recombines TRBV7-9 with TRBJ1-5; 8 bases align to TRBD1. Germline CDR1 is SEHNR and CDR2 is FQNEAQ (reference sequence). V lost 1 base and J lost 6; bases outside the gene matches: 2. There are 14 residues in the CDR3. CDR3 protein: CASSLGQGFQPQHF. The CDR3 DNA reads as TGTGCCAGCAGCTTAGGACAGGGGTTTCAGCCCCAGCATTTT. The entire variable domain, with the rest obtained from reference TRBV7-9 and TRBJ1-5, is as follows: DTGVSQNPRHKITKRGQNVTFRCDPISEHNRLYWYRQTLGQGPEFLTYFQNEAQLEKSRLLSDRFSAERPKGSFSTLEIQRTEQGDSAMYLCASSLGQGFQPQHFGDGTRLSIL.

This clone was counted between two and nine times. This chain uses TRBV6-5 with TRBJ1-6; D not certain. Germline-derived CDR1 and CDR2 are MNHEY and SVGAGI. The V end was cut by 10 bases, the J end by 6 bases, with 16 bases between. The length of the CDR3 is 14 residues. The CDR3 loop is CATLGEEANSPLHF. The CDR3 DNA reads TGTGCCACCCTCGGGGAAGAGGCTAATTCACCCCTCCACTTT.

V and J are TRBV5-1 and TRBJ1-2, with a tentative D call TRBD1 (6 bases). Germline CDR1 is SGHRS and CDR2 is YFSETQ. V was cut by 4 bases and J by 4 bases, with 14 bases left in between. This CDR3 region has 14 residues. The CDR3 protein is CASSPGGIRYGYTF. The CDR3, as DNA: TGCGCCAGCAGCCCGGGGGGCATCCGCTATGGCTACACCTTC.

This clone has only a few counts. At the DNA level, this CDR3 is encoded by other sequences in the same sample as well. The V call is TRBV20-1, the J call TRBJ2-1; 7 positions match TRBD1. Unmatched junction bases numbered 2, after V lost 3 bases and J lost 3 bases. Germline V lookup: CDR1 DFQATT, CDR2 SNEGSKA (reference sequence). The CDR3 contains 13 residues. CDR3 nucleotides: TGCAGTGCTAGTTGGACAGGCTACAATGAGCAGTTCTTC. It specifies CSASWTGYNEQFF.

The V gene is TRBV5-1, the J gene TRBJ2-5; D might be TRBD2 (5 bases). The CDR3 is 15 amino acids. Between the trimmed V and J ends, which lost 2 bases and 4 bases, there was a span of 15 bases. CDR1 SGHRS and CDR2 YFSETQ come from the germline V gene. CDR3 nucleotide sequence: TGCGCCAGCAGCTTCAAGCGGCAGCCCCCAGAGACCCAGTACTTC. Protein product: CASSFKRQPPETQYF.

The chain is built from TRBV29-1 and TRBJ1-1; D ambiguous. This CDR3 has 11 residues. Trimming cost V 4 bases and J 2 bases, with 5 bases left between them. Per the germline V gene, CDR1 is SQVTM and CDR2 is ANQGSEA. CDR3 residues: CSVASNTEAFF. The CDR3 DNA reads as TGCAGCGTTGCCAGTAACACTGAAGCTTTCTTT.

The chain has TRBV10-3 and TRBJ2-5; TRBD1 is a possible D gene (5 bases). In germline, CDR1 is ENHRY, CDR2 SYGVKD. This CDR3 spans 14 amino acids. V dropped 2 bases and J dropped 1 base, with 8 bases sitting between them. The CDR3 reads CAISELDSQETQYF. As DNA, the CDR3 is TGTGCCATCAGTGAGCTAGACAGCCAAGAGACCCAGTACTTC.

There are a few counts of this clone. This CDR3 is also generated by other DNA sequences in the sample. The chain employs TRBV19 and TRBJ2-5; tentative D call: TRBD2 (5 bases). The germline gives CDR1 LNHDA, CDR2 SQIVND (reference sequence). Trimming removed 8 bases from V and 4 bases from J, with 5 bases in between. This CDR3 has 10 amino acids. The CDR3 spells CASGRETQYF. In DNA form, the CDR3 reads TGTGCCAGTGGGAGAGAGACCCAGTACTTC. The full variable domain, with the rest looked up from reference TRBV19 and TRBJ2-5, is DGGITQSPKYLFRKEGQNVTLSCEQNLNHDAMYWYRQDPGQGLRLIYYSQIVNDFQKGDIAEGYSVSREKKESFPLTVTSAQKNPTAFYLCASGRETQYFGPGTRLLVL.

V and J are TRBV21-1 and TRBJ1-1. TRBV21-1 is an annotated pseudogene. This CDR3 has 14 residues. CDR3 region: CASSTLLANTEAFF. For the CDR3, the DNA is TGTGCCAGCAGCACCCTACTAGCGAACACTGAAGCTTTCTTT.

This sequence joins TRBV28 and TRBJ2-5; no firm D call. Trimming removed 6 bases at V and 4 bases at J, with 18 bases between. The CDR3 has 15 amino acids. Looked up from germline, CDR1 is MDHEN and CDR2 is SYDVKM. The DNA for the CDR3 is TGTGCCAGCAGCCCTGCGAGCCCGGTAATAGAGACCCAGTACTTC. Amino acid sequence: CASSPASPVIETQYF. Together with reference TRBV28 and TRBJ2-5, the CDR3 gives the full variable domain: DVKVTQSSRYLVKRTGEKVFLECVQDMDHENMFWYRQDPGLGLRLIYFSYDVKMKEKGDIPEGYSVSREKKERFSLILESASTNQTSMYLCASSPASPVIETQYFGPGTRLLVL.

The V and J genes are TRBV6-6 and TRBJ1-6, with a weak D call TRBD1 (5 bases). Germline CDR1 and CDR2: MNHNY and SVGAGI (reference sequence). This CDR3 has 14 residues. The V gene lost 2 bases and the J gene lost 6 bases, with 8 bases spanning the gap. The CDR3: CASSYRQTNSPLHF. The CDR3 DNA follows: TGTGCCAGCAGTTACCGACAGACTAATTCACCCCTCCACTTT.

J is TRBJ1-1 and V is TRBV27; D not resolved. Trimming removed 4 bases from V and 1 base from J, with 16 bases in between. The CDR3 is 16 residues long. Germline V lookup: CDR1 MNHEY, CDR2 SMNVEV (reference sequence). CDR3 amino acids: CASSSVGVRGNTEAFF. The CDR3 DNA reads TGTGCCAGCAGTTCCGTCGGGGTTCGGGGGAACACTGAAGCTTTCTTT.

The chain links TRBV7-9 to TRBJ1-5; D perhaps matches TRBD1 (6 bases). CDR1 SEHNR and CDR2 FQNEAQ come from the germline V gene (reference sequence). Trimming took 1 base from V and 5 from J, leaving 12 bases between them. The CDR3 is made up of 15 amino acids. The CDR3 DNA sequence: TGTGCCAGCAGCTTAGAAGGCCAGGGGCATCAGCCCCAGCATTTT. It yields the protein CASSLEGQGHQPQHF.